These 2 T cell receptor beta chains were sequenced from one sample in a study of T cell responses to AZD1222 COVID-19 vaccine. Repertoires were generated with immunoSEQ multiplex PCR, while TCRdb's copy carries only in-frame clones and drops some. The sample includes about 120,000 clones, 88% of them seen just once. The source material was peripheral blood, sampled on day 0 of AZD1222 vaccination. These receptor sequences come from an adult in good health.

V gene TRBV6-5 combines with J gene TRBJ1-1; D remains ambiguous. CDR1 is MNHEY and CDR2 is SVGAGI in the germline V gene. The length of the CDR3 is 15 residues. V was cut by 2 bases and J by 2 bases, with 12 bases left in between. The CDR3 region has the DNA TGTGCCAGCAGTTACGGGTTCGAGACAAACACTGAAGCTTTCTTT. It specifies CASSYGFETNTEAFF.

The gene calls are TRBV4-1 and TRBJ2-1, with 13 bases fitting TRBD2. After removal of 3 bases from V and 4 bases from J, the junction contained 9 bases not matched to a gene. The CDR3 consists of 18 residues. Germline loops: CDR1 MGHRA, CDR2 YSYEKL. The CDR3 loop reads CASSHKTSGGAGYNEQFF. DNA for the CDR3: TGCGCCAGCAGCCACAAAACTAGCGGGGGGGCCGGTTACAATGAGCAGTTCTTC.